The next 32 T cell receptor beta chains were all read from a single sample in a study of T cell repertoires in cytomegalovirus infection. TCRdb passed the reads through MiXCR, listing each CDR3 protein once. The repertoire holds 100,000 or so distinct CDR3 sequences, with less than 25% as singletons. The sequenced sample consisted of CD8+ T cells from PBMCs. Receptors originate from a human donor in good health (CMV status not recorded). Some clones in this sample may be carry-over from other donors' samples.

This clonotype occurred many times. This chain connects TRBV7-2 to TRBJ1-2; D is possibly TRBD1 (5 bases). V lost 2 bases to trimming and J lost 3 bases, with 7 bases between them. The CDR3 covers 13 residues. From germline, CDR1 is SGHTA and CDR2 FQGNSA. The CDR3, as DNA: TGTGCCAGCAGCTTAAGAGGGGACTATGGCTACACCTTC. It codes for CASSLRGDYGYTF.

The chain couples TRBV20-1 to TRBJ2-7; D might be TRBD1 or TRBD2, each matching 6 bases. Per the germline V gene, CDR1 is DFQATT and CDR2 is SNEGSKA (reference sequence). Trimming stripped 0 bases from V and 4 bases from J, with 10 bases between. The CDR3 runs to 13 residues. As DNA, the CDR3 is TGCAGTGCTAGAGAAGGGGGGTCGTACGAGCAGTACTTC. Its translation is CSAREGGSYEQYF.

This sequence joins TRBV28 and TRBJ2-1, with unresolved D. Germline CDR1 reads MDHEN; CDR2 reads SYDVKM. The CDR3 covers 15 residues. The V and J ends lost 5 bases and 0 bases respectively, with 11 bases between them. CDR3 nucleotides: TGTGCCAGCAGTCCGACGGGTACCTCCTACAATGAGCAGTTCTTC. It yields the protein CASSPTGTSYNEQFF.

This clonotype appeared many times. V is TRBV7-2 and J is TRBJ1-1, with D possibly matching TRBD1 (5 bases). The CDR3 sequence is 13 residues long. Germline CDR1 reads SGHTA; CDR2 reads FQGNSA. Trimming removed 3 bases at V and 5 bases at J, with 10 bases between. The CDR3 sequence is CASSLQGWTEAFF. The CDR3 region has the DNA TGTGCCAGCAGCTTGCAGGGCTGGACTGAAGCTTTCTTT.

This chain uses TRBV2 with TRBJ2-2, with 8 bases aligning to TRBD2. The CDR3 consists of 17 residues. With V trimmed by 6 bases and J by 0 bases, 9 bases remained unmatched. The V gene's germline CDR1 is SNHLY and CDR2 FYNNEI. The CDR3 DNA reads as TGTGCCAGCAGCGCGACGGGGGGGGGGACGAACACCGGGGAGCTGTTTTTT. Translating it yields CASSATGGGTNTGELFF.

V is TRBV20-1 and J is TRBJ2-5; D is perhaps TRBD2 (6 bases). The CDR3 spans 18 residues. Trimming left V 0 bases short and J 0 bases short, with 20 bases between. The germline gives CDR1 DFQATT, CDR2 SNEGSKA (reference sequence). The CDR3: CSARDGSEAGLYQETQYF. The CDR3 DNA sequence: TGCAGTGCTAGAGATGGCTCGGAAGCGGGCCTGTACCAAGAGACCCAGTACTTC.

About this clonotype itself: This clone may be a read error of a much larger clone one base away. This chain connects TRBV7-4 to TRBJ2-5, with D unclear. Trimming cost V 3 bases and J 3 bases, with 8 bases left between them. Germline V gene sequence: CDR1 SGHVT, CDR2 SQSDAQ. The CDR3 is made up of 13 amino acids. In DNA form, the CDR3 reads TGTGCCAGCAGCTTTCCAGAGGAAGAGACCCAGTACTTC. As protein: CASSFPEEETQYF.

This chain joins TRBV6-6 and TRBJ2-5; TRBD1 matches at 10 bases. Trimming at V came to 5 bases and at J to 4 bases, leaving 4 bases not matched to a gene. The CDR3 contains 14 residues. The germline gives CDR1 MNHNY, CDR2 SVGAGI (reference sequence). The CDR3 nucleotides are TGTGCCAGCAGTCGGACAGGGGGTAGAGAGACCCAGTACTTC. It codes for CASSRTGGRETQYF.

CDR3 in DNA: TGTGCCAGTAGTATACAGCTTTACAATGAGCAGTTCTTC. This translates into CASSIQLYNEQFF. The chain is built from TRBV19 and TRBJ2-1; D is undetermined. CDR1 is LNHDA, CDR2 SQIVND, per germline (reference sequence). With 2 bases removed from V and 4 bases from J, the gap between germline ends came to 6 bases. This CDR3 spans 13 amino acids.

The CDR3 DNA follows: TGTGCCAGCAGTGCTAGCGGGGCTAGCACAGATACGCAGTATTTT. Protein product: CASSASGASTDTQYF. The chain uses TRBV6-1 and TRBJ2-3, with 9 bases matching TRBD2. This CDR3 comprises 15 residues. The V gene end was trimmed by 4 bases and the J gene end by 0 bases; junction bases not matched to a gene: 2. Germline CDR1 is MNHNS and CDR2 is SASEGT.

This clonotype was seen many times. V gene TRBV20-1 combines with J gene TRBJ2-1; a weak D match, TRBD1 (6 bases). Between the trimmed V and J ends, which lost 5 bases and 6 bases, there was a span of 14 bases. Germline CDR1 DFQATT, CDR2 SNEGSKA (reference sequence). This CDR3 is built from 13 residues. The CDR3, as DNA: TGCAGTGCTCACCGTCAACAGGGCAATGAGCAGTTCTTC. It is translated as CSAHRQQGNEQFF.

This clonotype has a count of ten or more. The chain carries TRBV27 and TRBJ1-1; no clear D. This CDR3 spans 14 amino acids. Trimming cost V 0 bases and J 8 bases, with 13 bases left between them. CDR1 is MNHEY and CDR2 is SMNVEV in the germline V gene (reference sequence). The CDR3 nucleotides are TGTGCCAGCAGTTTATCGTCTGGGTTTCGAGAAGCTTTCTTT. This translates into CASSLSSGFREAFF.

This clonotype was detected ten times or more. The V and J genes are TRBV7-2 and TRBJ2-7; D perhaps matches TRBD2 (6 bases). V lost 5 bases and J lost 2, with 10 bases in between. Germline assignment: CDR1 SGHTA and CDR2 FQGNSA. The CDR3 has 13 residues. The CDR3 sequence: CASSGGAPYEQYF. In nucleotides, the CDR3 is TGTGCCAGCAGCGGAGGGGCCCCCTACGAGCAGTACTTC. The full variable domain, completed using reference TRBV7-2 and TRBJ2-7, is GAGVSQSPSNKVTEKGKDVELRCDPISGHTALYWYRQSLGQGLEFLIYFQGNSAPDKSGLPSDRFSAERTGGSVSTLTIQRTQQEDSAVYLCASSGGAPYEQYFGPGTRLTVT.

CDR3 in DNA: TGTGCCAGCAGCGGCGGGACAGGGGTAATCGAGCAGTACTTC. Its translation is CASSGGTGVIEQYF. The V call is TRBV5-6, the J call TRBJ2-7; 10 bases line up with TRBD1. Germline trimming cut 4 bases from V and 6 bases from J; bases unmatched to any gene: 7. Per germline, CDR1 SGHDT and CDR2 YYEEEE. The CDR3 runs 14 residues.

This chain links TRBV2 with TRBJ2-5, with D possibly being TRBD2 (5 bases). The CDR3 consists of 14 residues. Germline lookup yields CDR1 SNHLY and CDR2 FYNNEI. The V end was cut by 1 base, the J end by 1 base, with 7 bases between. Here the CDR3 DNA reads TGTGCCAGCAGTGAAGGGGAGCTCCAAGAGACCCAGTACTTC. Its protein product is CASSEGELQETQYF.

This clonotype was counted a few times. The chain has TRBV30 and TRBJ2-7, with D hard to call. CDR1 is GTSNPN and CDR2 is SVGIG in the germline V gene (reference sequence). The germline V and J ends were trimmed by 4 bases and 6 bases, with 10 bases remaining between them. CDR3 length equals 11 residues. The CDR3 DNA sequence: TGTGCCTGGAACTACCCTCCCGAGCAGTACTTC. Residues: CAWNYPPEQYF.

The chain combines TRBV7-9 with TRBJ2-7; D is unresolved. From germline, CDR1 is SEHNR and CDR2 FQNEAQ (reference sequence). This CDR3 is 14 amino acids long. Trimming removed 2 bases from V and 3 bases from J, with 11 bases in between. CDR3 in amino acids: CASSLTEVYYEQYF. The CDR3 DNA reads TGTGCCAGCAGCTTAACGGAAGTGTACTACGAGCAGTACTTC.

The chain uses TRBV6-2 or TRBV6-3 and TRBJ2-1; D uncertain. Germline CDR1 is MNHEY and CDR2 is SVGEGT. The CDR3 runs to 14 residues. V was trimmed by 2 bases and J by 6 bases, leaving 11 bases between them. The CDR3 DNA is TGTGCCAGCAGTTACGGGCTAGTTGGCAATGAGCAGTTCTTC. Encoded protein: CASSYGLVGNEQFF.

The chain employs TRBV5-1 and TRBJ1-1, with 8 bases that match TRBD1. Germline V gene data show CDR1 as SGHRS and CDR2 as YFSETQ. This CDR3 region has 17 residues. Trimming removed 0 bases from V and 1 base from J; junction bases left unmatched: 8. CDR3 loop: CASSLDAGGFGNTEAFF. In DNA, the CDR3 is TGCGCCAGCAGCTTGGATGCAGGGGGCTTTGGGAACACTGAAGCTTTCTTT.

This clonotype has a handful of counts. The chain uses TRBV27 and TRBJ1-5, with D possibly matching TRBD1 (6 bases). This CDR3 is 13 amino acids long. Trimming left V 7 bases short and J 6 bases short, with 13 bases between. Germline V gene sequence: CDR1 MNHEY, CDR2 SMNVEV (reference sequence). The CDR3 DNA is TGTGCCAGCACATGGGGGCCAGGTCAGCCCCAGCATTTT. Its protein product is CASTWGPGQPQHF.

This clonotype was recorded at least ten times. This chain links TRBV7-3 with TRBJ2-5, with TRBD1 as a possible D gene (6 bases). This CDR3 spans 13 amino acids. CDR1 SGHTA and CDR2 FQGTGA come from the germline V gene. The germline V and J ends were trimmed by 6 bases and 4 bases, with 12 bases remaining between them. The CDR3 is CASSYRERETQYF. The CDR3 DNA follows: TGTGCCAGCAGTTACAGGGAGCGAGAGACCCAGTACTTC.

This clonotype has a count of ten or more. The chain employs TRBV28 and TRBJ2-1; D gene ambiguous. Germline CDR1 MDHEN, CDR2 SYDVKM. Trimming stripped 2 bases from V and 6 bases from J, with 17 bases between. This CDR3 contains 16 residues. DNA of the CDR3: TGTGCCAGCAGTTTAGGGGAATACCTCGCCCCCAATGAGCAGTTCTTC. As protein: CASSLGEYLAPNEQFF.

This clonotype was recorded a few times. This CDR3 is CSAPLLLAGAYNEQFF. In nucleotides, the CDR3 is TGCAGTGCCCCTCTCCTGCTAGCGGGAGCCTACAATGAGCAGTTCTTC. The chain carries TRBV20-1 and TRBJ2-1; 10 bases line up with TRBD2. V trimming: 6 bases; J trimming: 2 bases; junction bases outside the gene matches: 10. CDR1 and CDR2 (germline): DFQATT, SNEGSKA (reference sequence). The CDR3 runs to 16 residues.

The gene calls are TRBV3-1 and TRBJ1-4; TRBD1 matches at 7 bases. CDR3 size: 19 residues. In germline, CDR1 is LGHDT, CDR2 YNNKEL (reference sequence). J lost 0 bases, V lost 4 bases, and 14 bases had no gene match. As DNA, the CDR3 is TGTGCCAGCAGCCCCGAACAGGGGAGGTATCGGGCAACTAATGAAAAACTGTTTTTT. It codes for CASSPEQGRYRATNEKLFF.

The CDR3 DNA follows: TGCAGTGCTATTTCAACGGACTCAAGCTCCTACGAGCAGTACTTC. Protein sequence: CSAISTDSSSYEQYF. J is TRBJ2-7 and V is TRBV20-1, with D tentatively TRBD2 (5 bases). Trimming took off 4 bases at V and 0 bases at J, with 16 bases between the two ends. The CDR3 runs to 15 residues. From germline, CDR1 is DFQATT and CDR2 SNEGSKA (reference sequence).

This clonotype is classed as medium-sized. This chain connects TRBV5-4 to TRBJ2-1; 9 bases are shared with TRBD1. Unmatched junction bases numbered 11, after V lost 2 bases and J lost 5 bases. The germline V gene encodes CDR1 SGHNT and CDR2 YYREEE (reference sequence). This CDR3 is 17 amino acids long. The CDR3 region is CASSLSQGGQGHNEQFF. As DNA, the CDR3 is TGTGCCAGCAGCTTATCCCAGGGGGGACAGGGCCACAATGAGCAGTTCTTC.

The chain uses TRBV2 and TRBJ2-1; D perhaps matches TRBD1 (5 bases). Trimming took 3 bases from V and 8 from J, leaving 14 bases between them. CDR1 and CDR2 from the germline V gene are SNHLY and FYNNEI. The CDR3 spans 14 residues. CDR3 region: CASSDGASLHEQFF. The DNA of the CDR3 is TGTGCCAGCAGTGATGGGGCTAGTCTCCATGAGCAGTTCTTC.

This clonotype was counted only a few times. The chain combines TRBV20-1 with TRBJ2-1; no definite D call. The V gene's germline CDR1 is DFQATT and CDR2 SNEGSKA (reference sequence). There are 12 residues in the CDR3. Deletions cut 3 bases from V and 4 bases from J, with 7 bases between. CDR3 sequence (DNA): TGCAGTGCTAGCAACGGGTACAATGAGCAGTTCTTC. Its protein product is CSASNGYNEQFF.

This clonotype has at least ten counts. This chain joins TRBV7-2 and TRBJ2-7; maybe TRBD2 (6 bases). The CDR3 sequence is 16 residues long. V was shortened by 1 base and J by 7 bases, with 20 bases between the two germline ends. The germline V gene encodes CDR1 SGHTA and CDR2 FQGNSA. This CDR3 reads CASSLGGSGKRREQYF. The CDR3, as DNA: TGTGCCAGCAGCTTAGGAGGTAGCGGAAAGAGGAGGGAGCAGTACTTC.

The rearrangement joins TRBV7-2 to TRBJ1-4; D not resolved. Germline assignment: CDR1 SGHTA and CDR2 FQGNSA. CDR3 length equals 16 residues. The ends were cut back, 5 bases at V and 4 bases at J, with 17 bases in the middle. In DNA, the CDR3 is TGTGCCAGCAGCACCCGACGGACCAGCCTTAATGAAAAACTGTTTTTT. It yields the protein CASSTRRTSLNEKLFF.

This CDR3 reads CASSQGAGVNTEAFF. The CDR3 DNA reads TGTGCCAGCAGTCAGGGGGCTGGAGTGAACACTGAAGCTTTCTTT. The chain uses TRBV6-1 and TRBJ1-1; TRBD1 agrees at 8 bases. Germline assignment: CDR1 MNHNS and CDR2 SASEGT. The CDR3 contains 15 residues. The trim removed 5 bases at V and 0 bases at J, leaving 5 bases unmatched.

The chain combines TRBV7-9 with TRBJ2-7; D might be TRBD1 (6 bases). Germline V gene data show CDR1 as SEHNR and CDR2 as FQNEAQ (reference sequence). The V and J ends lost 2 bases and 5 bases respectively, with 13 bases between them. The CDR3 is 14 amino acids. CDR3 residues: CASSLRTENHEQYF. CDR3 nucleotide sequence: TGTGCCAGCAGCTTAAGGACAGAAAACCACGAGCAGTACTTC.